Listed below are T cell receptor beta chains from one sample, sequenced in a study of neurological immune-mediated disorders. One entry per CDR3 protein results from TCRdb running MiXCR on the 5' RACE reads. The sample lists roughly 100,000 distinct CDR3 sequences; 10% to 13% were seen once. Sequenced: PBMCs. These receptors all stem from a female donor with HTLV-1-associated myelopathy (HAM/TSP). Both conserved end residues are part of each CDR3. A D gene is named only where the DNA matches it firmly. A clone size is listed for some rows: how often the clone was seen (once, few, many), or a class if it is expanded.

d_call: .; clone_size: .; v_call: TRBV12-2; j_call: TRBJ2-1; cdr3_nt: TGTGCAAGTCGCTGCAGATCTCTAGCGGGGGGGCCTTGTGAGCAGTTCTTC; cdr3_aa: CASRCRSLAGGPCEQFF
d_call: TRBD2; clone_size: many; v_call: TRBV27; j_call: TRBJ2-3; cdr3_nt: TGTGCCAGCAGATTGGGACTAGCACCCACAGATACGCAGTATTTT; cdr3_aa: CASRLGLAPTDTQYF
d_call: .; clone_size: .; v_call: TRBV20-1; j_call: TRBJ1-1; cdr3_nt: TGCAGTGCGCAGGACAGACGGGCAAACACTGAAGCTTTCTTT; cdr3_aa: CSAQDRRANTEAFF
d_call: .; clone_size: many; v_call: TRBV10-1; j_call: TRBJ2-1; cdr3_nt: TGCGCCAGCAGTGAGTCGGTCTTCAATGAGCAGTTCTTC; cdr3_aa: CASSESVFNEQFF
d_call: .; clone_size: many; v_call: TRBV5-1; j_call: TRBJ2-5; cdr3_nt: TGCGCCAGCAGCTTACATCAAGAGACCCAGTACTTC; cdr3_aa: CASSLHQETQYF
d_call: TRBD2; clone_size: many; v_call: TRBV20-1; j_call: TRBJ2-7; cdr3_nt: TGCAGTGCTAGTGGTGTTAGCGGGGTCCACGAGCAGTACTTC; cdr3_aa: CSASGVSGVHEQYF
d_call: .; clone_size: many; v_call: TRBV5-1; j_call: TRBJ1-2; cdr3_nt: TGCGCCAGCAGCTTGGCCGGCGCCCGACTCTATGGCTACACCTTC; cdr3_aa: CASSLAGARLYGYTF
d_call: .; clone_size: many; v_call: TRBV20-1; j_call: TRBJ1-1; cdr3_nt: TGCAGTGCTAGCCTGGGAGTTAATGCTGAAGCTTTCTTT; cdr3_aa: CSASLGVNAEAFF
d_call: .; clone_size: many; v_call: TRBV9; j_call: TRBJ1-1; cdr3_nt: TGTGCCAGCAGCGTAGGCGGGCAGGGAGCGAACACTGAAGCTTTCTTT; cdr3_aa: CASSVGGQGANTEAFF
d_call: .; clone_size: .; v_call: TRBV6-6; j_call: TRBJ2-7; cdr3_nt: TGTGCCAGCAGTCGCGACTTGGGGGAGGTCCACGAGCAGTACTTC; cdr3_aa: CASSRDLGEVHEQYF
d_call: TRBD1; clone_size: many; v_call: TRBV28; j_call: TRBJ2-7; cdr3_nt: TGTGCCAGCAGGTCCGGGACAGGGAGGACCTACGAGCAGTACTTC; cdr3_aa: CASRSGTGRTYEQYF